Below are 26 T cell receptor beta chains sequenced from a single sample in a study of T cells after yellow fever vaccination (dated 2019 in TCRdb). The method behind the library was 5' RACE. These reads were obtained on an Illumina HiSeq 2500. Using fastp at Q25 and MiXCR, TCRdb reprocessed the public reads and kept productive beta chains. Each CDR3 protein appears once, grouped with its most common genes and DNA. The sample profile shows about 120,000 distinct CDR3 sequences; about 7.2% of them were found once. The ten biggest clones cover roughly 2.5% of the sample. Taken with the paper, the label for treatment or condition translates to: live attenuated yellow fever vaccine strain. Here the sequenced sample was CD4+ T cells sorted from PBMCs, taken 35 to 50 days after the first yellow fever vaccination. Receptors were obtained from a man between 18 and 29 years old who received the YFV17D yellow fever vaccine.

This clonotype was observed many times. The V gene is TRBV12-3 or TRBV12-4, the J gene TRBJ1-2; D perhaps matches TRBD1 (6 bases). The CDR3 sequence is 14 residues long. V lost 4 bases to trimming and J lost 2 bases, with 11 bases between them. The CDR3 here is CASSSGGLNYGYTF. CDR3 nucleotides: TGTGCCAGCAGTTCCGGGGGGCTAAACTATGGCTACACCTTC.

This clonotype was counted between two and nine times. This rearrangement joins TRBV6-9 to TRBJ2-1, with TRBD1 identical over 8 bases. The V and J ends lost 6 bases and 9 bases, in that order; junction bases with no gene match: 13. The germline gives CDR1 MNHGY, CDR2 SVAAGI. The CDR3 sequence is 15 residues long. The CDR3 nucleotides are TGTGCCAGCAGGCTTTATTGGGCAGGGGGCCTTGAGCAGTTCTTC. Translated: CASRLYWAGGLEQFF.

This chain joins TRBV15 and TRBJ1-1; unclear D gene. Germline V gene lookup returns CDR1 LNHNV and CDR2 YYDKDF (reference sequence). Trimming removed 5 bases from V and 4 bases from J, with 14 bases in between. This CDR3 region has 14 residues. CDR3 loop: CATSGRIGGTEAFF. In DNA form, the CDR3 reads TGTGCCACCAGCGGGCGAATTGGTGGCACTGAAGCTTTCTTT.

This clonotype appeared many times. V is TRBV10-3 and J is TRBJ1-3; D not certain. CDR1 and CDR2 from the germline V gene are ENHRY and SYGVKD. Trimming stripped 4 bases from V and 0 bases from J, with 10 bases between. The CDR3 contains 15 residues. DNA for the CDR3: TGTGCCATCAGTGCCCCAGGCCACTCTGGAAACACCATATATTTT. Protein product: CAISAPGHSGNTIYF.

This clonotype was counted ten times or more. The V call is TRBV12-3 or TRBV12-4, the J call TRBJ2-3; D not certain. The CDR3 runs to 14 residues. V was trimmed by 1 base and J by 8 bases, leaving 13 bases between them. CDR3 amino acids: CASSLEAGIGTQYF. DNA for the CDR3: TGTGCCAGCAGTTTAGAGGCAGGTATAGGTACGCAGTATTTT.

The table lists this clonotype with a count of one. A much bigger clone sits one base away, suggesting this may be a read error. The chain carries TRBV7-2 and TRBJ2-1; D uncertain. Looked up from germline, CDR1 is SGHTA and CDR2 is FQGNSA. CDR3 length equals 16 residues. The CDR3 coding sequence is TGTGCCAGCAGCACGGTTGGGGATCCGACCATGAATGAGCAGCTCTTC. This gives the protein CASSTVGDPTMNEQLF.

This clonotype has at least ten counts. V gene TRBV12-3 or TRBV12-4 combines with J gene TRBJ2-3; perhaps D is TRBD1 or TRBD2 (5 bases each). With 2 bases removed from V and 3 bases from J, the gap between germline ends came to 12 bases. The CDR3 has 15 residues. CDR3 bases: TGTGCCAGCAGTTTAAGGGGAGATGGTACAGATACGCAGTATTTT. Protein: CASSLRGDGTDTQYF.

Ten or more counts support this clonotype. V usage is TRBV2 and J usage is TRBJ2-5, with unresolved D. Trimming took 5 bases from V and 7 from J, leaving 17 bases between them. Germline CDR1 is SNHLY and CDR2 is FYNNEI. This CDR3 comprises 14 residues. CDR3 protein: CASSPQTLRGTQYF. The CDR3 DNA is TGTGCCAGCAGTCCTCAGACCCTTCGAGGGACCCAGTACTTC.

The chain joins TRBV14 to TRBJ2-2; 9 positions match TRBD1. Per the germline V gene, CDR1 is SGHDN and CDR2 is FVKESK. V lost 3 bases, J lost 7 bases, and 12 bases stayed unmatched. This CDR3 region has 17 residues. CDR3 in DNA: TGTGCCAGCAGCCACCGAAGACAGGGGGTTAAGTTCGGGGAGCTGTTTTTT. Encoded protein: CASSHRRQGVKFGELFF.

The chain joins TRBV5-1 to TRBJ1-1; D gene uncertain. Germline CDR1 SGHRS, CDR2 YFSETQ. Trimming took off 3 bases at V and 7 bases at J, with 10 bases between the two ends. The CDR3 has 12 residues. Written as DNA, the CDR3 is TGCGCCAGCAGCTCAGGCGTCAGTGAAGCTTTCTTT. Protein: CASSSGVSEAFF.

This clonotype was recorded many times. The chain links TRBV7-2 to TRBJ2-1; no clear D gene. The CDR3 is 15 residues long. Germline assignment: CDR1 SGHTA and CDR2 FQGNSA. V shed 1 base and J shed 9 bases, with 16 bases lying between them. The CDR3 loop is CASSLVVQARGEQFF. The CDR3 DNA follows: TGTGCCAGCAGCTTAGTCGTGCAAGCCCGCGGTGAGCAGTTCTTC.

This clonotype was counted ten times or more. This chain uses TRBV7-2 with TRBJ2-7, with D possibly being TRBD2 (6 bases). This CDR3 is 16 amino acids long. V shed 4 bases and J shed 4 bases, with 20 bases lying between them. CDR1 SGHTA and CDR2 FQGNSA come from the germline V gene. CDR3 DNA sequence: TGTGCCAGCAGCTCGCCACTCCAATTTGGGGGGTACGAGCAGTACTTC. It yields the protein CASSSPLQFGGYEQYF.

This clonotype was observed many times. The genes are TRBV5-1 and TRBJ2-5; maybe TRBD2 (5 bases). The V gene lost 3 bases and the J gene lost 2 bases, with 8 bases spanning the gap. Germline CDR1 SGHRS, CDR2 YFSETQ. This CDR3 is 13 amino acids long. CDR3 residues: CASSSEGQETQYF. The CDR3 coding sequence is TGCGCCAGCAGCTCCGAGGGACAAGAGACCCAGTACTTC.

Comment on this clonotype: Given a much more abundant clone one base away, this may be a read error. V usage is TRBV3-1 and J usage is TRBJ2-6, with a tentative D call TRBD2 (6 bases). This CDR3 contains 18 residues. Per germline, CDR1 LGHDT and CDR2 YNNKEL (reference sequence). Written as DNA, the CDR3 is TGTGCCTGCAGCCACGGCTCGGGGGAGTCCTCTGGGGCCAACGTCCTGACTTTC. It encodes CACSHGSGESSGANVLTF.

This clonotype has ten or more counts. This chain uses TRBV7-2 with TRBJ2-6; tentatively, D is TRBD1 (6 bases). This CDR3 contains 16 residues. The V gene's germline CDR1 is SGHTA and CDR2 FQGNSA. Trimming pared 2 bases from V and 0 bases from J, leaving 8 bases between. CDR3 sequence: CASSLQGPSGANVLTF. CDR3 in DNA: TGTGCCAGCAGCTTACAGGGGCCCTCTGGGGCCAACGTCCTGACTTTC.

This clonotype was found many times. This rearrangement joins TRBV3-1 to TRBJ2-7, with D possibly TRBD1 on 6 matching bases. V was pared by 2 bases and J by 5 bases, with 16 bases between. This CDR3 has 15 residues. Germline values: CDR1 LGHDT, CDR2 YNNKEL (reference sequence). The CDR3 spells CASSQLRTAKDEQYF. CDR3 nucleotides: TGTGCCAGCAGCCAACTGAGGACAGCCAAGGACGAGCAGTACTTC.

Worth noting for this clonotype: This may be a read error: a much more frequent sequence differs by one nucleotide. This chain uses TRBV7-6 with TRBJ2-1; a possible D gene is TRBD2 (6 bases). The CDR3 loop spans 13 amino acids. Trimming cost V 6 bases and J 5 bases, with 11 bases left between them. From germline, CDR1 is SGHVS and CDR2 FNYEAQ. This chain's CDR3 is CASRWTKNNEQFF. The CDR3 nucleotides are TGTGCCAGCAGGTGGACTAAAAACAATGAGCAGTTCTTC.

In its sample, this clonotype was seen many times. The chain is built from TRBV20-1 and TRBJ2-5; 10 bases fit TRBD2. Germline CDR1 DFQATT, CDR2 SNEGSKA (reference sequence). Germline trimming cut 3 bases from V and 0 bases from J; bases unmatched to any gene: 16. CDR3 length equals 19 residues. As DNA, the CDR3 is TGCAGTGCTAGCGGCCAGCGGGGGGGCAAATGGGAAAACCAAGAGACCCAGTACTTC. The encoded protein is CSASGQRGGKWENQETQYF.

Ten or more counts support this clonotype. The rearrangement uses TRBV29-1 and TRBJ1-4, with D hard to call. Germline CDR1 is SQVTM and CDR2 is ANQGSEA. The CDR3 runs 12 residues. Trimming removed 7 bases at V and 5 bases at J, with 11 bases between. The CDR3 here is CSGGLENEKLFF. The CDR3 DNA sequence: TGCAGCGGCGGACTTGAAAATGAAAAACTGTTTTTT.

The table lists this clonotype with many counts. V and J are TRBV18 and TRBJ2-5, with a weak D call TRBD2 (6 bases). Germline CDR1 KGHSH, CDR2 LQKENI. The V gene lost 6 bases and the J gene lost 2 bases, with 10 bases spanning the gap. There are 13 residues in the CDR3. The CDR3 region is CASSRDLQETQYF. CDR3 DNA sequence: TGTGCCAGCTCCCGGGACTTACAAGAGACCCAGTACTTC.

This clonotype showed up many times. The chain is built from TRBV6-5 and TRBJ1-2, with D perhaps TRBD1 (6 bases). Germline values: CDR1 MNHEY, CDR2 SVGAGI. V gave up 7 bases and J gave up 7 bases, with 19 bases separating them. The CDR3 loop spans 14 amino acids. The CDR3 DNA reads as TGTGCCAGCATGGAGTCACAGGGATCTCGTGGCTACACCTTC. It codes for CASMESQGSRGYTF.

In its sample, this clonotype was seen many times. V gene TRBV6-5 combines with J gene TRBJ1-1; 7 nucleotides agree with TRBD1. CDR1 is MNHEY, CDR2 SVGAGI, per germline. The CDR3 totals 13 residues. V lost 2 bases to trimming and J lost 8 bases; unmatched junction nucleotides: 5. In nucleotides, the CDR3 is TGTGCCAGCAGTTACCGGACAGGTGACGAAGCTTTCTTT. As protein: CASSYRTGDEAFF.

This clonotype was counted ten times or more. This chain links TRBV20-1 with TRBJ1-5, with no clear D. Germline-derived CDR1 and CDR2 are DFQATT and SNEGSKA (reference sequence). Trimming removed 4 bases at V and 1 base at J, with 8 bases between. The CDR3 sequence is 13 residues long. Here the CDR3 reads CSAKRESNQPQHF. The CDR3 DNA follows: TGCAGTGCTAAACGGGAGAGCAATCAGCCCCAGCATTTT.

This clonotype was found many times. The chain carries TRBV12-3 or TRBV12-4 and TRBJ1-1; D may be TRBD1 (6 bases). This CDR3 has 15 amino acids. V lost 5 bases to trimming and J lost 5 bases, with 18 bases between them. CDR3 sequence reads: CASSSARGLRTEAFF. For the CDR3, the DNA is TGTGCCAGCAGTAGCGCGAGGGGGTTAAGGACTGAAGCTTTCTTT.

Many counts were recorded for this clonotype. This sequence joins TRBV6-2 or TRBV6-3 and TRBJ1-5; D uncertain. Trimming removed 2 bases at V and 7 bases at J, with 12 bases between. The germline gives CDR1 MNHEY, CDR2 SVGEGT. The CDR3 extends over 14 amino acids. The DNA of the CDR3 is TGTGCCAGCAGTTACAGAGGAGGGTCGCAGCCCCAGCATTTT. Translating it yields CASSYRGGSQPQHF.

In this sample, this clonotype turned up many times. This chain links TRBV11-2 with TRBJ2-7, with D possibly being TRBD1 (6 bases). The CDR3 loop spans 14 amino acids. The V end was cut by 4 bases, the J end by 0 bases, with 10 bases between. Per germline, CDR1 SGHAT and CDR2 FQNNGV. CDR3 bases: TGTGCCAGCAGCTCCGGGACACTCTCCTACGAGCAGTACTTC. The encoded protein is CASSSGTLSYEQYF.